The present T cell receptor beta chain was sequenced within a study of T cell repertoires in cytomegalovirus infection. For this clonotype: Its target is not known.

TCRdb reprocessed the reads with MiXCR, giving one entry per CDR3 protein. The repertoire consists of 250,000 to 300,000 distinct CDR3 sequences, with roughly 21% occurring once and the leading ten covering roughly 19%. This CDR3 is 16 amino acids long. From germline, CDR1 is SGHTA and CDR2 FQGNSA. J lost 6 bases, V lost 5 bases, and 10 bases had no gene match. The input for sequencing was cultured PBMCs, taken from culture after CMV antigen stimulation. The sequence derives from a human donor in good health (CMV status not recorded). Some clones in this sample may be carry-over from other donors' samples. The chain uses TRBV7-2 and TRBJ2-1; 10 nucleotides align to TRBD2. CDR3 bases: TGTGCCAGCAGCCTCCGTCTAGCGGGAGTCTCCAATGAGCAGTTCTTC. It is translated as CASSLRLAGVSNEQFF. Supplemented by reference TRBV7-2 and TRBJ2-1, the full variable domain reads GAGVSQSPSNKVTEKGKDVELRCDPISGHTALYWYRQSLGQGLEFLIYFQGNSAPDKSGLPSDRFSAERTGGSVSTLTIQRTQQEDSAVYLCASSLRLAGVSNEQFFGPGTRLTVL.